This TCR beta chain originates from a study of neurological immune-mediated disorders. Via MiXCR, TCRdb re-called the 5' RACE reads, giving one row per CDR3 protein. This sample has about 46,000 distinct CDR3 sequences; just under 4.5% occur once, and the top ten carry 5.7%. The CDR3 consists of 15 residues. V was cut by 3 bases and J by 5 bases, with 14 bases left in between. The germline CDR1 and CDR2 sequences are KGHSH and LQKENI. For this clonotype: No antigen is known for it.

Study-wide findings and caveats: No expanded-clone CDR3 amino acid sequence recurred across subjects, suggesting private TCR-beta repertoires.

This receptor was taken from a woman aged 55-69 years with multiple sclerosis. V gene TRBV18 combines with J gene TRBJ2-4, with D hard to call. The sequenced sample was PBMCs. This CDR3 reads CASSPNPSDENIQYF. In DNA, the CDR3 is TGTGCCAGCTCACCCAATCCCTCGGACGAAAACATTCAGTACTTC. Based on the CDR3 plus reference TRBV18 and TRBJ2-4, the full variable domain is NAGVMQNPRHLVRRRGQEARLRCSPMKGHSHVYWYRQLPEEGLKFMVYLQKENIIDESGMPKERFSAEFPKEGPSILRIQQVVRGDSAAYFCASSPNPSDENIQYFGAGTRLSVL.